The rows below give T cell receptor beta chains drawn from one sample of a study of blood T cell repertoires in COVID-19. Here immunoSEQ multiplex PCR was the method, and the copy in TCRdb shows in-frame clones only, minus some. The sample carries 25,000 to 40,000 clones, 85% recorded once. The sequencing input was peripheral blood. These receptors all stem from a woman aged 55 to 70 with active COVID-19. Both conserved end residues are part of each CDR3. D genes are given only for firm matches. Size tells how often a clone was seen (once, few, many) or the class of an expanded clone, and some rows leave it out.

D gene | J gene | V gene | clone size | CDR3 protein | CDR3 DNA
TRBD2 | TRBJ2-1 | TRBV9 | . | CASSARTSGGAWDNEQFF | TGTGCCAGCAGCGCCCGGACTAGCGGGGGGGCTTGGGACAATGAGCAGTTCTTC
TRBD2 | TRBJ2-7 | TRBV19 | . | CASSRSGLAGGAYEQYF | TGTGCCAGTAGCAGGTCGGGACTAGCGGGAGGAGCCTACGAGCAGTACTTC
. | TRBJ1-3 | TRBV12-3/TRBV12-4 | . | CASSRLRDIYF | TGTGCCAGCAGCCGGCTCCGGGACATATATTTT
. | TRBJ2-1 | TRBV12-2 | . | CASRLEGSQSSYNEQFF | TGTGCAAGTCGCTTAGAAGGTAGCCAGAGCTCCTACAATGAGCAGTTCTTC
. | TRBJ1-6 | TRBV18 | . | CASSPKSGQPYSNSPLHF | TGTGCCAGCTCACCCAAATCCGGACAGCCGTATTCGAATTCACCCCTCCACTTT
. | TRBJ2-1 | TRBV2 | . | CASRITTGHNEQFF | TGTGCCAGCAGGATCACCACAGGACACAATGAGCAGTTCTTC
. | TRBJ1-2 | TRBV27 | . | CASSLSPDYGYTF | TGTGCCAGCAGTTTATCCCCAGACTATGGCTACACCTTC
. | TRBJ2-2 | TRBV5-5 | . | CASMPGINTGELFF | TGTGCCAGCATGCCAGGGATTAACACCGGGGAGCTGTTTTTT
. | TRBJ2-7 | TRBV2 | . | CASSRGLRPYEQYF | TGTGCCAGCAGTCGGGGACTTAGGCCCTACGAGCAGTACTTC
. | TRBJ1-5 | TRBV3-1/TRBV3-2 | . | CASSLGSGASNQPQHF | TGTGCCAGCAGCCTGGGATCAGGGGCCAGCAATCAGCCCCAGCATTTT
. | TRBJ1-3 | TRBV30 | . | CAWSGQMPSGNTIYF | TGTGCCTGGAGCGGACAGATGCCCTCTGGAAACACCATATATTTT
. | TRBJ2-2 | TRBV7-3 | . | CASSLGRGAGSMSGGELFF | TGTGCCAGCAGCTTAGGACGCGGGGCGGGGTCGATGTCTGGCGGGGAGCTGTTTTTT
TRBD1 | TRBJ2-3 | TRBV15 | once | CATSRARDSYTDTQYF | TGTGCCACCAGCAGGGCCCGGGACAGCTACACAGATACGCAGTATTTT
TRBD1 | TRBJ2-2 | TRBV4-2 | . | CASSPGGDGTGELFF | TGTGCCAGCAGCCCAGGGGGCGATGGTACCGGGGAGCTGTTTTTT
. | TRBJ1-4 | TRBV28 | . | CASSLAGGNEKLFF | TGTGCCAGCAGTTTAGCGGGGGGGAATGAAAAACTGTTTTTT